This T cell receptor (beta chain) was profiled in a study of T cells after yellow fever vaccination (dated by TCRdb to the late 2010s). Background on the whole study: The SMART-Seq v4 Ultra Low Input RNA kit was used to prepare libraries from fractions with low cell numbers. To track T-cell clones before and after primary and booster YFV17D yellow fever vaccination, bulk TCR alpha and beta repertoires were sequenced longitudinally. Two healthy male donors made up the cohort, one aged 18 to 29 years and the other aged 30 to 40 years. Blood was collected at multiple timepoints before and after primary and secondary immunization, and bulk PBMC replicates and cell subsets were isolated. The full study reports these points: Computational filtering was needed because FACS-sorted repertoires could contain abundant contaminating clonotypes from the bulk population. Because only a couple of donors were included in the study, the extent to which the findings can be generalized is limited. After the booster, most of the clones that had expanded following primary vaccination were detected again (roughly 96% of CD4 and around 90% of CD8), which suggests that memory was broadly maintained. A small share of clonotypes was detected in both CD4 and CD8 compartments, with the overlap likely arising from convergent recombination. Compared with the primary T-cell response, the secondary T-cell response was weaker but faster, peaking on day 5 rather than day 15.

With respect to this clonotype: Its binding antigen is unknown. No much larger clone is present one base from it, and per-base qualities are unavailable.

What this sample's treatment or condition label stands for: live attenuated yellow fever vaccine strain. PBMCs were isolated from peripheral blood using a standard Ficoll-Paque protocol. Dynabeads CD4 and CD8 positive selection kits were used to isolate CD4 and CD8 T-cell fractions. RNA was extracted with TriZol from bulk PBMCs, CD4 and CD8 fractions, and dextramer-positive and dextramer-negative fractions. The data were produced on an Illumina NovaSeq 6000. TCR cDNA was made using 5'RACE template switching, a step that added a universal primer site and unique molecular identifiers. cDNA synthesis was primed from both the TCR alpha and TCR beta constant segments. Library amplification used two PCR steps, and the second PCR step added sample barcodes and sequencing adapters. Libraries were sequenced on Illumina HiSeq 2500 (2x100 bp) or NovaSeq (2x150 bp). Under the source paper's analysis protocol: Reads were demultiplexed and collapsed into UMI consensus sequences with MIGEC, and V(D)J alignment was performed with MiXCR. Vaccine-responding clonotypes were defined with edgeR using replicate PBMC samples, requiring FDR below 0.01 and a log2 fold change above 5 up to day 15. Each bulk clonotype was labeled CD4 or CD8 based on which sequenced repertoire, CD4 or CD8, contained the clonotype at higher abundance. TCRdb trimmed the raw reads at Q25, called clones with MiXCR and kept productive beta chains. One record per CDR3 amino acid sequence lists the most common genes and DNA. What appears here as the V and J calls and clone size reflects TCRdb's work, not the paper's. In all, the sample holds more than 300,000 distinct CDR3 sequences, and about 10% of those were seen once. The ten most abundant clones make up about 3.3% of the sample.

Reading from cysteine to phenylalanine, the CDR3 counts 12 amino acids. Left in the record is the CDR3 DNA by itself, 36 bases read in frame from the first base. Unmatched junction bases come to 7, with V trimmed by 5 bases and J by 12 bases. Sequenced material: CD4+ T cells sorted from PBMCs, taken 45 days after the yellow fever booster vaccination. The TCR comes from a man between 18 and 29 years old who received the YFV17D yellow fever vaccine. The rearrangement combines TRBV12-3 or TRBV12-4 with TRBJ2-1, with 7 central nucleotides matching TRBD1. In nucleotides, the sequence is TGTGCCAGCAGTGTCCAGGGGGTTTCGCAGTTCTTC. Translated, it gives CASSVQGVSQFF.